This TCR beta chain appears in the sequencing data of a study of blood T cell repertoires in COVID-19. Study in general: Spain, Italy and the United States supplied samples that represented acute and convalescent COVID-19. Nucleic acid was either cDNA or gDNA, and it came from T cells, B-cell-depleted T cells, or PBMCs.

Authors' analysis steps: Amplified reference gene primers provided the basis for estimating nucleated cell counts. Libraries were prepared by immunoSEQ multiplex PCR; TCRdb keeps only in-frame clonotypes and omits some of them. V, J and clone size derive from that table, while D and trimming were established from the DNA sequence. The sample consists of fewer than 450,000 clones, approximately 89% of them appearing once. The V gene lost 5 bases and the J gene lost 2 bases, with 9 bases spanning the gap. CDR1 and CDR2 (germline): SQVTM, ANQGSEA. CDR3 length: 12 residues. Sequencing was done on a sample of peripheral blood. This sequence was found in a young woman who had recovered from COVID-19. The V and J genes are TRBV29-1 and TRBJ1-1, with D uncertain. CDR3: CSVLGDNTEAFF. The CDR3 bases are TGCAGCGTTCTTGGAGACAACACTGAAGCTTTCTTT.